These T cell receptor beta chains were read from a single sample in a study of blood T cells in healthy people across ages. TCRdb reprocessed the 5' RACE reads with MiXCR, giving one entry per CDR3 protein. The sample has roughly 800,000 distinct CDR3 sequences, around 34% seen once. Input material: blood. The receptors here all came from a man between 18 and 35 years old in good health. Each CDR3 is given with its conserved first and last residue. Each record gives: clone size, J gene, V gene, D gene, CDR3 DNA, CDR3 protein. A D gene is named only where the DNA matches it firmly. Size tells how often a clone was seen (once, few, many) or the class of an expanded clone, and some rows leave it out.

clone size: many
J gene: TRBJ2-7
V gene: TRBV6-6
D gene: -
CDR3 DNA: TGTGCCAGCAGTTTCCGCGACAGCAGCGAGTCCTACGAGCAGTACTTC
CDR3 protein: CASSFRDSSESYEQYF

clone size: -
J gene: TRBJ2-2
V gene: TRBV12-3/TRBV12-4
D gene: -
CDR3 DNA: TGTGCCAGCAGTTTTCTTGGGGATGCAGGGTTGGCGGCCGGGGAGCTGTTTTTT
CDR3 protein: CASSFLGDAGLAAGELFF

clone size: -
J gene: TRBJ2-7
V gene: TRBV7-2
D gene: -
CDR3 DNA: TGTGCCAGCAGCCCACTCGCCCAGGGGTACGAGCAGTACTTC
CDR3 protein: CASSPLAQGYEQYF

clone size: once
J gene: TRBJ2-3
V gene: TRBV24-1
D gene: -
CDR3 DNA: TGTGCCACCAGTGACGACGGACAGACCACAGATACGCAGTATTTT
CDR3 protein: CATSDDGQTTDTQYF

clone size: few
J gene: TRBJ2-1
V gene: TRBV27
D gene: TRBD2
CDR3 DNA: TGTGCCAGCATTACTAGCGGGGGGAATGAGCAGTTCTTC
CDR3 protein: CASITSGGNEQFF

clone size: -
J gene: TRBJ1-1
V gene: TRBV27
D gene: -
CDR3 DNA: TGTGCCAGCAGGGGGGTGGCTCCGAACACTGAAGCTTTCTTT
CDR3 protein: CASRGVAPNTEAFF

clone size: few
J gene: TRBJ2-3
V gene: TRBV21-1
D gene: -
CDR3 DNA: TGTGCCAGCAGCAAAGAGGGACAGTACAAAGATACGCAGTATTTT
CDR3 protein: CASSKEGQYKDTQYF

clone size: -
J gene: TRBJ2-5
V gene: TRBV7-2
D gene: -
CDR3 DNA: TGTGCCAGCAGCTTCACCCAAACGGGAGAGACCCAGTACTTC
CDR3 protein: CASSFTQTGETQYF

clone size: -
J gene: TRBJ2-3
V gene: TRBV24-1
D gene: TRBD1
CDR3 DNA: TGTGCCACCAGTCGTAACCCGGGACAGAGCACAGATACGCAGTATTTT
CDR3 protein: CATSRNPGQSTDTQYF

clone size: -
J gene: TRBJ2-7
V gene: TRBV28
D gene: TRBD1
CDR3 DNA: TGTGCCAGCAGTTTATCTGTAGGGACAGGGGCCTACGAGCAGTACTTC
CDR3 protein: CASSLSVGTGAYEQYF

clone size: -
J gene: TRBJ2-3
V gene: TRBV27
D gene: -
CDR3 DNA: TGTGCCAGCAGTGGGAGACTAGTTTCAGATACGCAGTATTTT
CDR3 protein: CASSGRLVSDTQYF

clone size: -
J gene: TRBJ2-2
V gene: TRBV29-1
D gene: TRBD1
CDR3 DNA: TGCAGCGTTCTGTACAGGGGGACCGGGGAGCTGTTTTTT
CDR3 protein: CSVLYRGTGELFF

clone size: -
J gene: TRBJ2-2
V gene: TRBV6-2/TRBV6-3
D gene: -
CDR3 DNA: TGTGCCAGCAACCCCAAGAAGTGGGAGCTGTTTTTT
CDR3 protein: CASNPKKWELFF

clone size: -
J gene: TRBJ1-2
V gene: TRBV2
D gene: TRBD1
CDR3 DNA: TGTGCCATGGGACAGGGGTTGGGGGGCTACACCTTC
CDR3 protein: CAMGQGLGGYTF

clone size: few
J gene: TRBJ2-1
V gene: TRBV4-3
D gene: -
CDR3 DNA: TGCGCCAGCAGCGTGGGGTCCGCCTCGGAGGAGACCCAGTTCTTC
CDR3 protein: CASSVGSASEETQFF

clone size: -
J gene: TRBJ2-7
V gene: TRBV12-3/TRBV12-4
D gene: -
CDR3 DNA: TGTGCCAGCAGCCGAAGCGACGGGCTAGACGAGCAGTACTTC
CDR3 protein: CASSRSDGLDEQYF

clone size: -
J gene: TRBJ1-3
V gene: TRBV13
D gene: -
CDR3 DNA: TGTGCCAGCACCGAGACTGGAAATACCATATATTTT
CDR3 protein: CASTETGNTIYF

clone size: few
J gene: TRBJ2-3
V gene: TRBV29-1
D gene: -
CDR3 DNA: TGCAGCGCCAAGACAGGCACAGATACGCAGTATTTT
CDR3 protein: CSAKTGTDTQYF

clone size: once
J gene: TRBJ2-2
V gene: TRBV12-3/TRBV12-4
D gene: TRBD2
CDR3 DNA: TGTGCCAGCAAGCCGGTAGCGGGGGCCAGCGGGGAGCTGTTTTTT
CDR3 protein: CASKPVAGASGELFF

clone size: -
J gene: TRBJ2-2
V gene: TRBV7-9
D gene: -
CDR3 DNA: TGTGCCAGCAGCTTCAGGGGTGACACCGGGGAGCTGTTTTTT
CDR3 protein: CASSFRGDTGELFF

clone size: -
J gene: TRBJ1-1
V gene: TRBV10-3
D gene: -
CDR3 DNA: TGTGCCATCAGCCAAATTGGTGGGCAGAACACTGAAGCTTTCTTT
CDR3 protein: CAISQIGGQNTEAFF

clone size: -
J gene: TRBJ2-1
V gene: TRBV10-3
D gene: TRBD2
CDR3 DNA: TGTGCCATCAGTGAGACCCCTAGCGGGGGGGTCTATGAGCAGTTCTTC
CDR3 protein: CAISETPSGGVYEQFF

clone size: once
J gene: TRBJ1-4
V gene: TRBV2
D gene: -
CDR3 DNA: TGTGCCAGCAGTCTCCCAGTCGAAGGAGAAAAACTGTTTTTT
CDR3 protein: CASSLPVEGEKLFF

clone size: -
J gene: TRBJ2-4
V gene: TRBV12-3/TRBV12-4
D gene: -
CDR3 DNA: TGTGCCAGCAGTTCGTTACAGGGAGGATGGGTTGAGCAGTACTTC
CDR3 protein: CASSSLQGGWVEQYF

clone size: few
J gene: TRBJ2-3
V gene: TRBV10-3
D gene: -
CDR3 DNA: TGTGCCTCGAGGACAGCCCAACAAAACACAGATACGCAGTATTTT
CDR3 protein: CASRTAQQNTDTQYF

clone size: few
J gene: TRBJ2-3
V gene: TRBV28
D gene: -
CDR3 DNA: TGTGCCAGCAGCCAGGGTGGTGTAGAAACAGATACGCAGTATTTT
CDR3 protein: CASSQGGVETDTQYF

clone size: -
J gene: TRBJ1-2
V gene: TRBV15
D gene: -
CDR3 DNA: TGTGCCACCAGCAGAGATTTGGTGGCAGGGCGGCTCCTTGGCTACACCTTC
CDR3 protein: CATSRDLVAGRLLGYTF

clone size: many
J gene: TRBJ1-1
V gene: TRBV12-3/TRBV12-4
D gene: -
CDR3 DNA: TGTGCCAGCAGACCGACCCCTACAGCGAACACTGAAGCTTTCTTT
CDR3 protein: CASRPTPTANTEAFF

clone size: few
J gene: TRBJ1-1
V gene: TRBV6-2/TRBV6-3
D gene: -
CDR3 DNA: TGTGCCAGCAGCTTAATGGAAACTGAAGCTTTCTTT
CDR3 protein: CASSLMETEAFF

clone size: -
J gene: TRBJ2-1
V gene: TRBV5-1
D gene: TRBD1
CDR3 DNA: TGCGCCAGCAGCTTGGCTTACAGGGGTACTAGAATGAATGAGCAGTTCTTC
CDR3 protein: CASSLAYRGTRMNEQFF

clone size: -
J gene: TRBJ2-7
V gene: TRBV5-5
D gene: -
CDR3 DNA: TGTGCCAGCAGCGAGTCCGGGACATCGTCCTACGAGCAGTACTTC
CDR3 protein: CASSESGTSSYEQYF

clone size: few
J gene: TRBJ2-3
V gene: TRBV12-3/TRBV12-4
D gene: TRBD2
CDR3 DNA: TGTGCCAGCAGACTTCGGACTAGCGGGGGTCGCACAGATACGCAGTATTTT
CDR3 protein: CASRLRTSGGRTDTQYF

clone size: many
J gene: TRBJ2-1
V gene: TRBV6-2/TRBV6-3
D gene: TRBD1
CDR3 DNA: TGTGCCAGCAGTTCCTTGAGGGGGCAATCCTACAATGAGCAGTTCTTC
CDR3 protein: CASSSLRGQSYNEQFF

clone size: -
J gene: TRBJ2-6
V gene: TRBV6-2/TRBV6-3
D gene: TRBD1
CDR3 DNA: TGTGCCAGCAGTTACTCATCCGGGACAGGGGGTTCTGGGGCCAACGTCCTGACTTTC
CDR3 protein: CASSYSSGTGGSGANVLTF

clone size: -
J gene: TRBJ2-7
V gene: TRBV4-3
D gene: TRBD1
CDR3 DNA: TGCGCCAGCAGCCAAGATGCGACAGGGGGCTACGAGCAGTACTTC
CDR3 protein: CASSQDATGGYEQYF

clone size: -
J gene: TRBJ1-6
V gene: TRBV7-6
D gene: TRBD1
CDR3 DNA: TGTGCCAGCAGCCAGGGAGCTCCAGGGGGTAATTCACCCCTCCACTTT
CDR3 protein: CASSQGAPGGNSPLHF

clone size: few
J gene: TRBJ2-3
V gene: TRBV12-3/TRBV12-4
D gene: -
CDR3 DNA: TGTGCCAGCAGTCCCCCCTTGGGGAGGAGCGGAACAGATATGCAGTATTTT
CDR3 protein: CASSPPLGRSGTDMQYF

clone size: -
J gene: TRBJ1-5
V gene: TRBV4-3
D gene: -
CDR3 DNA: TGCGCCAGCAGCCAAGATGTACGTCGCAATCAGCCCCAGCATTTT
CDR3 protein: CASSQDVRRNQPQHF

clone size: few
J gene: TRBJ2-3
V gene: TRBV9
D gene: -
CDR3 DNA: TGTGCCAGCAGCGGACGGGACAACACAGATACGCAGTATTTT
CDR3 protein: CASSGRDNTDTQYF

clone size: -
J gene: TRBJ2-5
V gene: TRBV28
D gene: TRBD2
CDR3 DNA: TGTGCCAGCAGTCCGACTAGCGACCAGACCCAGTACTTC
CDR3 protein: CASSPTSDQTQYF

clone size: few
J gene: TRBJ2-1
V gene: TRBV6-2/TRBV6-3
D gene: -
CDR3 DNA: TGTGCCAGCCTGGTCCAGGGTGGGGGACATGAGCAGTTCTTC
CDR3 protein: CASLVQGGGHEQFF

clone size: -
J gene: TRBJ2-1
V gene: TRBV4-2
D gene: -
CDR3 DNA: TGTGCCAGCAGCCAAGAAGAGACCCAGTTCTTC
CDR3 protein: CASSQEETQFF

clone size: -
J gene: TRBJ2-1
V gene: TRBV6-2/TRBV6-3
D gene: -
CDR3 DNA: TGTGCCAGCAGTTACACGACAGAATGGAATGAGCAGTTCTTC
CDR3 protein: CASSYTTEWNEQFF